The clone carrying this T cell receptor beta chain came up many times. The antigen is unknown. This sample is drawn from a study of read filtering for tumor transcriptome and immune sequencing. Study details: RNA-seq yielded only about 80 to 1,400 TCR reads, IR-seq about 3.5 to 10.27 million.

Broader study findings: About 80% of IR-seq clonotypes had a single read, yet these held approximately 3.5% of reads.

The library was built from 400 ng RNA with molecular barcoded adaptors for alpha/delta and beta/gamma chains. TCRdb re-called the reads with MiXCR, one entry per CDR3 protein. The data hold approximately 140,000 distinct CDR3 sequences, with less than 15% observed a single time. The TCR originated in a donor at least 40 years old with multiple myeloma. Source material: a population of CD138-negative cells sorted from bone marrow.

The CDR3 region is CSAKGLPYNEQFF. CDR3 DNA: TGCAGTGCTAAAGGACTCCCCTACAATGAGCAGTTCTTC. The genes are TRBV20-1 and TRBJ2-1; perhaps TRBD2 as D (5 bases). With 4 bases removed from V and 2 bases from J, the gap between germline ends came to 9 bases. The germline V gene has CDR1 DFQATT and CDR2 SNEGSKA (reference sequence). This CDR3 spans 13 amino acids.